This passage covers 21 T cell receptor beta chains from one sample sequenced in a study of molecular identifiers for immune sequencing clone quantification. TCRdb re-analysed the PCR reads in MiXCR, keeping a single row per CDR3 protein. The table has about 54,000 distinct CDR3 sequences, roughly 24% seen once. Sequencing used naive CD8+ T cells from blood, with Jurkat cell RNA spiked in. Subset given: FACS-sorted CD8+CD4-CCR7+CD45RA+ naive T cells. The source is a human donor in good health. Some libraries in this study had Jurkat cell RNA spiked in.

This clonotype was seen a few times. The chain uses TRBV12-3 or TRBV12-4 and TRBJ1-5; D is unclear. V lost 3 bases and J lost 1, with 7 bases in between. CDR3 length equals 14 residues. CDR3 loop: CASSLVSSNQPQHF. Here the CDR3 DNA reads TGTGCCAGCAGTTTGGTGTCAAGCAATCAGCCCCAGCATTTT.

This clonotype showed up many times. This chain joins TRBV28 and TRBJ2-7; D is uncertain. The germline V gene encodes CDR1 MDHEN and CDR2 SYDVKM. The CDR3 runs to 11 residues. V was shortened by 6 bases and J by 7 bases, with 10 bases between the two germline ends. The CDR3 loop is CASSFLSEQYF. In DNA, the CDR3 is TGTGCCAGCAGCTTTCTGTCTGAGCAGTACTTC.

The rearrangement links TRBV9 to TRBJ2-5, with TRBD1 matching over 7 bases. The CDR3 is made up of 14 amino acids. Germline loops: CDR1 SGDLS, CDR2 YYNGEE. The V and J ends lost 3 bases and 1 base, in that order; junction bases with no gene match: 3. CDR3 region: CASSAGDSQETQYF. CDR3 nucleotide sequence: TGTGCCAGCAGCGCCGGGGACAGCCAAGAGACCCAGTACTTC.

This clonotype was seen many times. The V call is TRBV6-2 or TRBV6-3, the J call TRBJ2-6; perhaps TRBD1 as D (5 bases). The V gene's germline CDR1 is MNHEY and CDR2 SVGEGT. Trimming shortened V by 6 bases and J by 0 bases, and 18 bases separated the two germline ends. The CDR3 extends over 18 amino acids. The CDR3 loop reads CASSSLGESSSGANVLTF. In DNA, the CDR3 is TGTGCCAGCAGCTCCCTAGGGGAATCAAGCTCTGGGGCCAACGTCCTGACTTTC.

V gene TRBV27 combines with J gene TRBJ2-7; TRBD1 matches at 7 bases. CDR3 length equals 14 residues. CDR1 MNHEY and CDR2 SMNVEV come from the germline V gene (reference sequence). J lost 3 bases, V lost 5 bases, and 7 bases had no gene match. CDR3 loop: CASSPRDSYYEQYF. DNA of the CDR3: TGTGCCAGCAGTCCTCGGGACAGCTACTACGAGCAGTACTTC.

This clonotype showed up many times. The chain recombines TRBV6-5 with TRBJ1-4, with 7 positions matching TRBD1. CDR3 length: 13 amino acids. After removal of 0 bases from V and 12 bases from J, the junction contained 4 bases not matched to a gene. Germline V CDR1 and CDR2: MNHEY, SVGAGI. The CDR3 nucleotides are TGTGCCAGCAGTTACTCGAGTCAGGGGGAACTGTTTTTT. Its protein product is CASSYSSQGELFF.

At least ten counts were recorded for this clonotype. This chain connects TRBV19 to TRBJ1-1, with 12 nucleotides matching TRBD1. The CDR3 runs 15 residues. V was clipped by 6 bases and J by 2 bases; unmatched bases: 4. The germline V gene encodes CDR1 LNHDA and CDR2 SQIVND (reference sequence). CDR3 sequence (DNA): TGTGCCAGTAGCTCCGGGACAGGGGGCAACACTGAAGCTTTCTTT. This codes for CASSSGTGGNTEAFF.

At least ten counts were recorded for this clonotype. This chain uses TRBV12-3 or TRBV12-4 with TRBJ2-3; maybe TRBD2 (7 bases). CDR3 size: 17 residues. Trimming removed 5 bases at V and 7 bases at J, with 25 bases between. Here the CDR3 reads CASSLTLGGGPGNTQYF. For the CDR3, the DNA is TGTGCCAGCAGTCTCACTTTGGGGGGGGGCCCGGGAAATACGCAGTATTTT.

This clonotype was recorded at least ten times. V is TRBV6-1 and J is TRBJ2-3; no firm D call. The ends were cut back, 1 base at V and 0 bases at J, with 11 bases in the middle. Germline values: CDR1 MNHNS, CDR2 SASEGT. This CDR3 region has 16 residues. CDR3 in DNA: TGTGCCAGCAGTGAAGAGGTGAATCCTAGCACAGATACGCAGTATTTT. It translates to CASSEEVNPSTDTQYF.

The sample holds many counts of this clonotype. J is TRBJ2-7 and V is TRBV20-1, with TRBD1 identical over 7 bases. CDR3 length equals 15 residues. Per the germline V gene, CDR1 is DFQATT and CDR2 is SNEGSKA (reference sequence). With V trimmed by 0 bases and J by 4 bases, 9 bases remained unmatched. As DNA, the CDR3 is TGCAGTGCTAGAGATAACAGGGGAAATCTTTACGAGCAGTACTTC. Translating it yields CSARDNRGNLYEQYF.

Only a few counts were recorded for this clonotype. This chain connects TRBV6-6 to TRBJ1-1; D not resolved. Trimming left V 5 bases short and J 6 bases short, with 22 bases between. The CDR3 has 16 amino acids. Germline V gene lookup returns CDR1 MNHNY and CDR2 SVGAGI (reference sequence). CDR3 loop: CASSHSRTEGGPEAFF. The CDR3 bases are TGTGCCAGCAGTCATTCGCGGACCGAGGGAGGTCCTGAAGCTTTCTTT.

On this clonotype itself: This sequence may be a read error, since a much larger clone differs from it by one base. The chain employs TRBV9 and TRBJ2-5; 14 bases match TRBD2. Losses at the gene ends were 3 bases for V and 5 bases for J; bases not matched to a gene: 15. This CDR3 comprises 19 residues. Germline values: CDR1 SGDLS, CDR2 YYNGEE. The CDR3 is CASSASSGLAGVWTETQYF. The DNA for the CDR3 is TGTGCCAGCAGCGCTTCATCGGGACTAGCGGGAGTGTGGACGGAGACCCAGTACTTC.

A remark on this clonotype: Since a much larger clone is just one base distant, this may be a read error. The chain joins TRBV2 to TRBJ1-2; D is perhaps TRBD1 (5 bases). The germline V gene has CDR1 SNHLY and CDR2 FYNNEI. The CDR3 contains 14 residues. The CDR3 protein is CASITGRLNCGYTF. CDR3 sequence (DNA): TGTGCCAGCATTACAGGTCGCCTTAACTGTGGCTACACCTTC. Filled out from reference TRBV2 and TRBJ1-2, the complete variable domain reads EPEVTQTPSHQVTQMGQEVILRCVPISNHLYFYWYRQILGQKVEFLVSFYNNEISEKSEIFDDQFSVERPDGSNFTLKIRSTKLEDSAMYFCASITGRLNCGYTFGSGTRLTVV.

As concerns this clonotype: A much bigger clone sits one base away, suggesting this may be a read error. The rearrangement joins TRBV5-6 to TRBJ1-1; D is possibly TRBD1 (6 bases). Germline V gene data show CDR1 as SGHDT and CDR2 as YYEEEE. The CDR3 sequence is 12 residues long. CDR3 protein: CANSLGGGEAFF. The CDR3 DNA sequence: TGTGCCAACAGCCTTGGAGGGGGAGAAGCTTTCTTT.

With respect to this clonotype: Germline is not matched at one junction end, which may reflect a read error. The CDR3 reads CASSFSQGFKDSPLRF. In nucleotides, the CDR3 is TGTGCCAGCAGCTTCAGTCAGGGATTTAAGGATTCACCCCTCCGCTTT. The rearrangement links TRBV7-2 to TRBJ1-6; TRBD1 is a possible D gene (5 bases). The CDR3 spans 16 residues. Germline V gene lookup returns CDR1 SGHTA and CDR2 FQGNSA.

Note on this clonotype: No conserved phenylalanine or tryptophan is present at the end of the CDR3, so a read error is the likely explanation. This chain uses TRBV5-3 with TRBJ2-5, with D unclear. TRBV5-3 carries the ORF label, with uncertain function. The CDR3 has 14 amino acids. The CDR3 region is CASSFRINQETQYL. The CDR3 nucleotides read TGTGCCAGCAGCTTTAGAATAAACCAAGAGACCCAGTACCTC.

This clonotype showed up just a few times. A read error may explain this, as a much larger clone is one base away. This rearrangement joins TRBV28 to TRBJ1-1, with D unresolved. The CDR3 has 12 residues. Looked up from germline, CDR1 is MDHEN and CDR2 is SYDVKM. CDR3 coding DNA: TGTGCCAGCGGGGAGGGCGGAACTGAAGCTTCCTTT. It specifies CASGEGGTEASF. The full variable domain, in which reference TRBV28 and TRBJ1-1 provide the parts outside the CDR3, is DVKVTQSSRYLVKRTGEKVFLECVQDMDHENMFWYRQDPGLGLRLIYFSYDVKMKEKGDIPEGYSVSREKKERFSLILESASTNQTSMYLCASGEGGTEASFGQGTRLTVV.

This clonotype was seen a handful of times. Since a much larger clone is just one base distant, this may be a read error. The chain joins TRBV6-5 to TRBJ1-1; the match to TRBD1 covers 9 bases. The CDR3 consists of 13 residues. Germline CDR1 is MNHEY and CDR2 is SVGAGI. V shed 4 bases, J shed 6 bases, and the junction held 3 bases outside the gene matches. For the CDR3, the DNA is TGTGCCAGCAGTTGGGACAGGGCGGCTGAAGCTTTCTTT. It encodes CASSWDRAAEAFF.

A single count supports this clonotype. This sequence may be a read error, since a much larger clone differs from it by one base. CDR3 coding DNA: TGCGCCAGCAGCTTGAGGACTAGCGAGGATAACAATGAGCAGTTCTTC. Translated, it gives CASSLRTSEDNNEQFF. The chain combines TRBV5-1 with TRBJ2-1, with TRBD2 matching 9 bases. Germline CDR1 reads SGHRS; CDR2 reads YFSETQ. V gave up 1 base and J gave up 5 bases; unmatched junction bases: 7. This CDR3 comprises 16 residues. Complete variable domain (other parts from reference TRBV5-1 and TRBJ2-1): KAGVTQTPRYLIKTRGQQVTLSCSPISGHRSVSWYQQTPGQGLQFLFEYFSETQRNKGNFPGRFSGRQFSNSRSEMNVSTLELGDSALYLCASSLRTSEDNNEQFFGPGTRLTVL.

In its sample, this clonotype was seen many times. The J gene is TRBJ1-4, the V gene TRBV9, with TRBD1 matching over 7 bases. The CDR3 spans 15 residues. The V gene end was trimmed by 4 bases and the J gene end by 3 bases; junction bases not matched to a gene: 6. In germline, CDR1 is SGDLS, CDR2 YYNGEE. The CDR3 bases are TGTGCCAGCAGCCCCAGACAGGGATCTAATGAAAAACTGTTTTTT. It specifies CASSPRQGSNEKLFF.

As regards this clonotype: This may be a read error: a much more frequent sequence differs by one nucleotide. The chain is built from TRBV20-1 and TRBJ1-3; 7 positions agree with TRBD1. Germline CDR1 DFQATT, CDR2 SNEGSKA (reference sequence). This CDR3 region has 15 residues. The V segment lost 6 bases and the J segment 0 bases; nucleotides outside the gene matches: 8. The CDR3 bases are TGCAGTGCAGAGGCTGACAGGGCCTCTGGAAACACCATATATTTT. Translated: CSAEADRASGNTIYF.